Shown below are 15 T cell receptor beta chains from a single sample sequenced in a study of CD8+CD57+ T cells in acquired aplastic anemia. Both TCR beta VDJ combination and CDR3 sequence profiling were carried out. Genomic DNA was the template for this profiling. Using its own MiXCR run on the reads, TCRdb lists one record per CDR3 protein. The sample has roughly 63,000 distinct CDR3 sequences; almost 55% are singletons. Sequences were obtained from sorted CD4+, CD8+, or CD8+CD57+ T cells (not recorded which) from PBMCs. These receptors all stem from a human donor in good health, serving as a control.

The CDR3 here is CASSDTDSNSPLHF. As DNA, the CDR3 is TGTGCCAGCAGTGACACAGACTCAAATTCACCCCTCCACTTT. The rearrangement uses TRBV25-1 and TRBJ1-6; D gene uncertain. Trimming took 3 bases from V and 7 from J, leaving 10 bases between them. The CDR3 spans 14 residues. Germline loops: CDR1 MGHDK, CDR2 SYGVNS.

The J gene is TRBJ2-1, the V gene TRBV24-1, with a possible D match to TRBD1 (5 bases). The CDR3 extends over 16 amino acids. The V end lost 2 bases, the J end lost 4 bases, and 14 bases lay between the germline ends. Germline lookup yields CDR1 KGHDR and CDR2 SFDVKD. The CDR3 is CATSDYAGSRYNEQFF. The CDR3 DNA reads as TGTGCCACCAGTGATTATGCAGGGTCGAGGTACAATGAGCAGTTCTTC.

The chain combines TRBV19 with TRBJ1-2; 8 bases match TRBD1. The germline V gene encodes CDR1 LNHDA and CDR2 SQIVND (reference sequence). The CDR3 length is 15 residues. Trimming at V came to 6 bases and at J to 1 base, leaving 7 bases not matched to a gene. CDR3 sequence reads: CASSWTGLDNYGYTF. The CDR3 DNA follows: TGTGCCAGTAGCTGGACAGGGCTCGATAACTATGGCTACACCTTC. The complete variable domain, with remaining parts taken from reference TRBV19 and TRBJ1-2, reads DGGITQSPKYLFRKEGQNVTLSCEQNLNHDAMYWYRQDPGQGLRLIYYSQIVNDFQKGDIAEGYSVSREKKESFPLTVTSAQKNPTAFYLCASSWTGLDNYGYTFGSGTRLTVV.

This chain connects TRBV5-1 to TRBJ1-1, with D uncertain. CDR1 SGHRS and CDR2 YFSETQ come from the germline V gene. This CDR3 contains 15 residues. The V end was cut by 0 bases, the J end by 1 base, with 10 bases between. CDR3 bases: TGCGCCAGCAGCTTGGGCCTACAGAGGAACACTGAAGCTTTCTTT. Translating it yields CASSLGLQRNTEAFF.

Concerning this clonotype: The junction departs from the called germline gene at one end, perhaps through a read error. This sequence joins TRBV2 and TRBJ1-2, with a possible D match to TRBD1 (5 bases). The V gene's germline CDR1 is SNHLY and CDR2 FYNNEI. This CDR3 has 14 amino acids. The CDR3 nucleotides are TGTGCCAGCACGGGACGGACAACTAACTACGGCTACACCTTC. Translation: CASTGRTTNYGYTF.

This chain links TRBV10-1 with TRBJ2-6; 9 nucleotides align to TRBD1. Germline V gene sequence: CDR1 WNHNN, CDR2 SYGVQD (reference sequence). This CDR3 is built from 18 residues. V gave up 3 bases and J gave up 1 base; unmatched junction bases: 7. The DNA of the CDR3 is TGCGCCAGCAGTGATTCGGGACAGGGTCTTTCTGGGGCCAACGTCCTGACTTTC. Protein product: CASSDSGQGLSGANVLTF.

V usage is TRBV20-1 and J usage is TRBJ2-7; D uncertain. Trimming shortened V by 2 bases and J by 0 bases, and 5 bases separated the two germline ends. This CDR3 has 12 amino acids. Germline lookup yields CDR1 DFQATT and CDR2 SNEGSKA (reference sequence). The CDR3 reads CSARQDSYEQYF. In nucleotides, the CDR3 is TGCAGTGCTAGACAGGACTCCTACGAGCAGTACTTC.

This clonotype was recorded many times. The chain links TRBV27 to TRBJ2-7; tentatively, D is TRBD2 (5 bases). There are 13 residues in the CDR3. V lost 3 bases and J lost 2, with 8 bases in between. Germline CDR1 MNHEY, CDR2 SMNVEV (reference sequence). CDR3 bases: TGTGCCAGCAGTTTGCGGGTCACCTACGAGCAGTACTTC. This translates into CASSLRVTYEQYF.

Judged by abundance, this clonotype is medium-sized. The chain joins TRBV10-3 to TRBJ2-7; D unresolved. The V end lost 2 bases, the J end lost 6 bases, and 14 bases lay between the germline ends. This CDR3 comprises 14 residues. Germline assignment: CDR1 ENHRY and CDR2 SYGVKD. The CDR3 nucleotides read TGTGCCATCAGTGAGGGAATCTTAGTCCGCGAGCAGTACTTC. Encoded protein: CAISEGILVREQYF.

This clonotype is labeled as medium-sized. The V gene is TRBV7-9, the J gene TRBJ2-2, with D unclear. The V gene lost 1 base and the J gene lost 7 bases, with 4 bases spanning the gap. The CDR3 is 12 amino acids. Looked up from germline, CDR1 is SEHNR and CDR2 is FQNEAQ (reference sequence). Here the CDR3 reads CASSLVGGELFF. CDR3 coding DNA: TGTGCCAGCAGCTTAGTTGGCGGGGAGCTGTTTTTT.

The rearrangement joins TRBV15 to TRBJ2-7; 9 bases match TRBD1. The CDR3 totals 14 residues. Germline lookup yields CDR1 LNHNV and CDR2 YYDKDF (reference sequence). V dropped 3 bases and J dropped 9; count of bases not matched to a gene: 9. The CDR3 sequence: CATSRDHGQGRQYF. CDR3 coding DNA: TGTGCCACCAGCAGGGACCATGGACAGGGGCGGCAGTACTTC.

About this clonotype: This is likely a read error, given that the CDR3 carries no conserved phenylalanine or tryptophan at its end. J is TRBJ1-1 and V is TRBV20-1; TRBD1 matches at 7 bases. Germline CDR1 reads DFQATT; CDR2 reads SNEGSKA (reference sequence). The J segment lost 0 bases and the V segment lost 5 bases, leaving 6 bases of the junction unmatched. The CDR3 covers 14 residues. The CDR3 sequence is CSAGGTGVNTEAFL. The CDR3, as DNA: TGCAGTGCTGGAGGAACAGGGGTGAACACTGAAGCTTTCCTT.

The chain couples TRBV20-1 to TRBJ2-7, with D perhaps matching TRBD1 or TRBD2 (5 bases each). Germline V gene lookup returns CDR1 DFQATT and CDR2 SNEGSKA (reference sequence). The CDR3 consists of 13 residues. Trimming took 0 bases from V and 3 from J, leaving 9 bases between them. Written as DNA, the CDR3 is TGCAGTGCTAGAGATGAGGGGTTCTACGAGCAGTACTTC. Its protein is CSARDEGFYEQYF.

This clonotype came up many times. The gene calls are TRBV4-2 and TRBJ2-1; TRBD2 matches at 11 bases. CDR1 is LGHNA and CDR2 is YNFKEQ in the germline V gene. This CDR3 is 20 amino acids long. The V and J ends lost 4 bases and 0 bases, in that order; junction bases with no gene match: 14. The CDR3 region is CASSPELAGVLRSSYNEQFF. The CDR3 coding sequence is TGTGCCAGCAGCCCCGAACTAGCGGGGGTACTTAGGAGCTCCTACAATGAGCAGTTCTTC.

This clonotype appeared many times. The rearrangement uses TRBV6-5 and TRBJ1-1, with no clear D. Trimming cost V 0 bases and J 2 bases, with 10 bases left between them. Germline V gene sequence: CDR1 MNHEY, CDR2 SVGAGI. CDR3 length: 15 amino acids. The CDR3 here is CASSYSGRTNTEAFF. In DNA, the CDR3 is TGTGCCAGCAGTTACTCGGGCAGGACTAACACTGAAGCTTTCTTT.